The clone carrying this T cell receptor beta chain was seen repeatedly, ten times or more. One end of the junction fails to match germline, which may point to a read error. The data were taken from a study of Graves' ophthalmopathy and Graves' hyperthyroidism. The CDR3 has 15 residues. CDR1 and CDR2 (germline): ENHRY, SYGVKD. RNA transcripts served as template for amplifying TCR beta CDR3 sequences. After a first-round RT-PCR with HTBI primers, a second-round multiplex PCR was run. From the multiplex PCR reads, TCRdb called clonotypes with MiXCR, one entry per CDR3 protein. The table records around 600,000 distinct CDR3 sequences, roughly 39% of them present only once.

The clonotype comes from an adult man with Graves' ophthalmopathy. Sample: peripheral blood. The chain links TRBV10-3 to TRBJ2-6, with a possible D match to TRBD1 (6 bases). In DNA, the CDR3 is TGTGCCAGCAGTGAAGGGGGCTCTGGGGCCAACGTCCTGACTTTC. This encodes CASSEGGSGANVLTF.